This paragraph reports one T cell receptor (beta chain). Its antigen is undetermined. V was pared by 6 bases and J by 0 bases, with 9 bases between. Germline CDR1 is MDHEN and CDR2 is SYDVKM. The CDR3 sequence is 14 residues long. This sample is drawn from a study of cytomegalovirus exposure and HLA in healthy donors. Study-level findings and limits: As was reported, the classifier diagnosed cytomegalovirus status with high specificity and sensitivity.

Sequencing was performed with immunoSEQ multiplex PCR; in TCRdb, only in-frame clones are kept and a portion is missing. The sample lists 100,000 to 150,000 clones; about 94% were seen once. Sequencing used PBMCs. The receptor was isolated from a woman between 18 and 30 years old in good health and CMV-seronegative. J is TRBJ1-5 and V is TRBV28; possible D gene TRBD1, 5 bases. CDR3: CASRGGVSNQPQHF. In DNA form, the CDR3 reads TGTGCCAGCAGAGGAGGGGTTAGCAATCAGCCCCAGCATTTT.